This TCR beta chain was identified in a study of T cells after yellow fever vaccination. V was clipped by 6 bases and J by 10 bases; unmatched bases: 8. CDR1 is MNHEY, CDR2 SVGEGT, per germline. The CDR3 consists of 14 residues. MiXCR, run by TCRdb on the 5' RACE reads, gives a single entry per CDR3 protein. The sample lists fewer than 100,000 distinct CDR3 sequences, under 9% occurring once. Regarding the study as a whole: The secondary response showed a weaker magnitude and a faster peak, day 5 versus 15. Most primary-vaccination clones reappeared after the booster (about 96% CD4, around 88% CD8).

Sequencing was performed on CD8+ T cells not binding an NS4B(214-222) dextramer, sorted from PBMCs, taken more than 14 days after the first yellow fever vaccination. The chain joins TRBV6-2 or TRBV6-3 to TRBJ2-1; 11 bases are a match to TRBD2. This sequence originates from a man aged 18 to 29 who received the YFV17D yellow fever vaccine. CDR3 sequence: CASRSAGTSGEQFF. The CDR3 DNA follows: TGTGCCAGCAGAAGCGCCGGGACTAGCGGAGAGCAGTTCTTC.